The 31 T cell receptor beta chains below were found in one sample sequenced in a study of blood T cell repertoires in COVID-19 (dated by TCRdb to between 2020 and 2021). Receptor amplification or capture employed the immunoSEQ multiplex PCR assay. The source is immuneACCESS, and TCRdb retained only in-frame sequences with V and J called. Part of the clones is not carried over; for the studies checked, unresolved V genes explain less than half of this, and the remainder is unexplained. The sample table shows approximately 360,000 clones, and more than 70% are seen once. The ten largest account for 1.2% of the sample. Material: peripheral blood. These receptors were collected from a middle-aged man with acute or convalescent COVID-19.

The chain uses TRBV5-4 and TRBJ2-1; 9 bases map to TRBD1. The germline gives CDR1 SGHNT, CDR2 YYREEE (reference sequence). The CDR3 totals 15 residues. J was trimmed by 5 bases and V by 0 bases; bases with no gene match: 3. The DNA of the CDR3 is TGTGCCAGCAGCTTGGACAGGACAGGGGACAATGAGCAGTTCTTC. It translates to CASSLDRTGDNEQFF.

The V gene is TRBV5-1, the J gene TRBJ1-5; a possible D gene is TRBD1 (6 bases). With 0 bases removed from V and 5 bases from J, the gap between germline ends came to 9 bases. In germline, CDR1 is SGHRS, CDR2 YFSETQ. The CDR3 has 14 residues. CDR3 in DNA: TGCGCCAGCAGCTTGGAGACAGGAGATCAGCCCCAGCATTTT. Its translation is CASSLETGDQPQHF.

The chain has TRBV27 and TRBJ2-2, with D possibly TRBD1 on 6 matching bases. Trimming took 0 bases from V and 1 from J, leaving 9 bases between them. Germline-derived CDR1 and CDR2 are MNHEY and SMNVEV (reference sequence). This CDR3 contains 16 residues. CDR3 nucleotide sequence: TGTGCCAGCAGTTTATCGGGACACGGGAACACCGGGGAGCTGTTTTTT. Amino acids: CASSLSGHGNTGELFF.

The chain recombines TRBV5-4 with TRBJ1-1; the match to TRBD1 covers 9 bases. Germline assignment: CDR1 SGHNT and CDR2 YYREEE (reference sequence). The V and J ends lost 4 bases and 10 bases, in that order; junction bases with no gene match: 11. This CDR3 spans 14 amino acids. CDR3 nucleotide sequence: TGTGCCAGCAGCCCCTGGACAGGGGCCGGTGGAGCTTTCTTT. This sequence encodes CASSPWTGAGGAFF.

The chain employs TRBV2 and TRBJ2-1; perhaps TRBD1 as D (5 bases). Germline assignment: CDR1 SNHLY and CDR2 FYNNEI. The CDR3 runs 9 residues. V lost 2 bases and J 15 bases, leaving 5 bases between the germline ends. The CDR3 DNA sequence: TGTGCCAGCAGTGAAAGGGGGTTCTTC. The encoded protein is CASSERGFF.

The rearrangement links TRBV5-4 to TRBJ1-5; D might be TRBD1 (6 bases). The CDR3 extends over 17 amino acids. Germline values: CDR1 SGHNT, CDR2 YYREEE (reference sequence). The V gene lost 4 bases and the J gene lost 0 bases, with 17 bases spanning the gap. The CDR3 reads CASSPRLRGYSNQPQHF. Written as DNA, the CDR3 is TGTGCCAGCAGCCCACGACTCAGGGGTTATAGCAATCAGCCCCAGCATTTT.

The V and J genes are TRBV5-4 and TRBJ1-4, with D unclear. V gave up 1 base and J gave up 3 bases, with 16 bases separating them. The CDR3 runs 17 residues. Germline V gives CDR1 SGHNT, CDR2 YYREEE (reference sequence). As DNA, the CDR3 is TGTGCCAGCAGCTTGAGTACCCCATGGTCGGCTAATGAAAAACTGTTTTTT. It is translated as CASSLSTPWSANEKLFF.

The chain couples TRBV5-6 to TRBJ1-6; 8 nucleotides match TRBD1. The CDR3 is made up of 17 amino acids. The germline V gene encodes CDR1 SGHDT and CDR2 YYEEEE. J was trimmed by 8 bases and V by 2 bases; bases with no gene match: 12. CDR3 sequence (DNA): TGTGCCAGCAGCTTTACTCAGGGGGCTGTTTTATATTCACCCCTCCACTTT. Protein sequence: CASSFTQGAVLYSPLHF. The full variable domain, in which reference TRBV5-6 and TRBJ1-6 provide the parts outside the CDR3, is DAGVTQSPTHLIKTRGQQVTLRCSPKSGHDTVSWYQQALGQGPQFIFQYYEEEERQRGNFPDRFSGHQFPNYSSELNVNALLLGDSALYLCASSFTQGAVLYSPLHFGNGTRLTVT.

The chain recombines TRBV2 with TRBJ2-3, with D unclear. This CDR3 is 15 amino acids long. Trimming left V 4 bases short and J 4 bases short, with 15 bases between. Germline V gene lookup returns CDR1 SNHLY and CDR2 FYNNEI. The CDR3 reads CASSGATLVADTQYF. DNA for the CDR3: TGTGCCAGCAGTGGGGCCACACTTGTGGCAGATACGCAGTATTTT.

The V call is TRBV18, the J call TRBJ2-1, with a tentative D call TRBD1 (5 bases). Deletions cut 4 bases from V and 7 bases from J, with 11 bases between. The CDR3 consists of 13 residues. The V gene's germline CDR1 is KGHSH and CDR2 LQKENI. The CDR3 DNA is TGTGCCAGCTCACGTGCAGGGTGGAATGAGCAGTTCTTC. It translates to CASSRAGWNEQFF. The whole variable domain, filled in from reference TRBV18 and TRBJ2-1, reads NAGVMQNPRHLVRRRGQEARLRCSPMKGHSHVYWYRQLPEEGLKFMVYLQKENIIDESGMPKERFSAEFPKEGPSILRIQQVVRGDSAAYFCASSRAGWNEQFFGPGTRLTVL.

The CDR3 DNA is TGTGCCAGCAGTTCAGGGTCGGAGGGCTACACCTTC. It is translated as CASSSGSEGYTF. The J gene is TRBJ1-2, the V gene TRBV28; perhaps TRBD1 as D (5 bases). V was shortened by 4 bases and J by 8 bases, with 11 bases between the two germline ends. The length of the CDR3 is 12 residues. Germline CDR1 is MDHEN and CDR2 is SYDVKM.

The CDR3 here is CAISRVSGTRYNEQFF. CDR3 bases: TGTGCCATCAGTCGAGTATCCGGGACTAGGTACAATGAGCAGTTCTTC. The J gene is TRBJ2-1, the V gene TRBV10-3; 8 positions agree with TRBD2. The CDR3 totals 16 residues. J gave up 4 bases and V 5 bases, and 10 bases lay outside the gene matches. Germline CDR1 ENHRY, CDR2 SYGVKD.

The chain joins TRBV27 to TRBJ2-1; possible D gene TRBD1, 6 bases. Trimming left V 2 bases short and J 0 bases short, with 14 bases between. The CDR3 has 17 amino acids. From germline, CDR1 is MNHEY and CDR2 SMNVEV (reference sequence). CDR3 sequence reads: CASSLMGALSSYNEQFF. The CDR3 DNA sequence: TGTGCCAGCAGTTTAATGGGGGCGCTTAGCTCCTACAATGAGCAGTTCTTC.

The chain recombines TRBV29-1 with TRBJ2-2; 11 bases are a match to TRBD2. This CDR3 is built from 17 residues. After removal of 7 bases from V and 4 bases from J, the junction contained 14 bases not matched to a gene. CDR1 and CDR2 (germline): SQVTM, ANQGSEA. The CDR3 DNA reads as TGCAGCGCCCCGGGGCTAGCGGGAGGCGAGGGCACCGGGGAGCTGTTTTTT. It encodes CSAPGLAGGEGTGELFF.

This clone has a single count. This chain uses TRBV6-5 with TRBJ2-5; 12 nucleotides match TRBD2. V gave up 3 bases and J gave up 7 bases; unmatched junction bases: 6. The CDR3 extends over 15 amino acids. The germline V gene encodes CDR1 MNHEY and CDR2 SVGAGI. The CDR3 loop is CASSYLAGGGGTQYF. The CDR3 DNA follows: TGTGCCAGCAGTTATCTAGCGGGAGGGGGGGGGACCCAGTACTTC.

The chain recombines TRBV7-5 with TRBJ1-5; the table's D call, TRBD1, was not checked against the DNA. TRBV7-5 is a documented pseudogene. The CDR3 spans 14 residues. The chain's CDR3 is CARSSMDRAQPQHF. The CDR3 DNA reads as TGTGCCAGAAGCTCCATGGACAGGGCCCAGCCCCAGCATTTT.

This chain uses TRBV6-2 or TRBV6-3 with TRBJ2-3; 12 bases agree with TRBD2. CDR1 is MNHEY and CDR2 is SVGEGT in the germline V gene. V lost 1 base and J lost 6; bases outside the gene matches: 11. The CDR3 totals 18 residues. The CDR3 protein is CASSYYRTSGIRGDTQYF. The DNA of the CDR3 is TGTGCCAGCAGTTACTATCGGACTAGCGGGATCCGCGGCGATACGCAGTATTTT.

The CDR3 DNA is TGTGCCAGCAGCTTAGAGACTAGCGGGGGGGGCTACGAGCAGTACTTC. Its protein product is CASSLETSGGGYEQYF. The chain has TRBV7-6 and TRBJ2-7, with TRBD2 matching 14 bases. Trimming cost V 1 base and J 3 bases; bases outside gene matches: 2. The CDR3 has 16 residues. Germline assignment: CDR1 SGHVS and CDR2 FNYEAQ.

The J gene is TRBJ2-3, the V gene TRBV3-1 (or the pseudogene TRBV3-2); TRBD2 aligns across 10 bases. V lost 4 bases, J lost 0 bases, and 10 bases stayed unmatched. Germline V gene data show CDR1 as LGHDT and CDR2 as YNNKEL (reference sequence). This CDR3 is 18 amino acids long. CDR3 in DNA: TGTGCCAGCAGCCCCGGGACTAGCGCATTCACTAGCACAGATACGCAGTATTTT. Encoded protein: CASSPGTSAFTSTDTQYF.

The chain's CDR3 is CSVERSGGDAYEQYF. CDR3 in DNA: TGCAGCGTTGAGAGGAGCGGGGGAGACGCCTACGAGCAGTACTTC. This chain uses TRBV29-1 with TRBJ2-7, with 8 bases identical to TRBD2. J lost 2 bases, V lost 3 bases, and 9 bases had no gene match. The CDR3 covers 15 residues. Germline-derived CDR1 and CDR2 are SQVTM and ANQGSEA.

J is TRBJ2-7 and V is TRBV11-2, with a possible D match to TRBD1 (5 bases). The V gene lost 2 bases and the J gene lost 5 bases, with 10 bases spanning the gap. Germline V gene lookup returns CDR1 SGHAT and CDR2 FQNNGV. The CDR3 length is 13 residues. The CDR3 nucleotides read TGTGCCAGCAGCTTATCAGGGTACCACGAGCAGTACTTC. This gives the protein CASSLSGYHEQYF.

The J gene is TRBJ2-3, the V gene TRBV19; perhaps TRBD2 as D (6 bases). The CDR3 length is 14 residues. The germline gives CDR1 LNHDA, CDR2 SQIVND (reference sequence). V was pared by 5 bases and J by 1 base, with 10 bases between. As DNA, the CDR3 is TGTGCCAGTAGTTCCTCGGGAGGCACAGATACGCAGTATTTT. It codes for CASSSSGGTDTQYF. The complete variable domain, with remaining parts taken from reference TRBV19 and TRBJ2-3, reads DGGITQSPKYLFRKEGQNVTLSCEQNLNHDAMYWYRQDPGQGLRLIYYSQIVNDFQKGDIAEGYSVSREKKESFPLTVTSAQKNPTAFYLCASSSSGGTDTQYFGPGTRLTVL.

The chain has TRBV10-3 and TRBJ2-6; 10 bases map to TRBD1. Trimming cost V 2 bases and J 2 bases; bases outside gene matches: 9. Germline V lookup: CDR1 ENHRY, CDR2 SYGVKD. The CDR3 contains 19 residues. This chain's CDR3 is CAISEPRDRGGPGANVLTF. The DNA for the CDR3 is TGTGCCATCAGTGAGCCTAGGGACAGGGGAGGGCCTGGGGCCAACGTCCTGACTTTC.

This chain uses TRBV21-1 with TRBJ1-1. TRBV21-1 is given as a pseudogene. The CDR3 totals 15 residues. CDR3 sequence reads: CASSNRPGMNTEAFF. DNA of the CDR3: TGTGCCAGCAGCAACCGACCGGGAATGAACACTGAAGCTTTCTTT.

The J gene is TRBJ2-3, the V gene TRBV9; D possibly corresponds to TRBD2 (7 bases). The CDR3 runs to 16 residues. The V gene lost 4 bases and the J gene lost 4 bases, with 19 bases spanning the gap. Germline V CDR1 and CDR2: SGDLS, YYNGEE. CDR3 in DNA: TGTGCCAGCAGCCTCCGAGAGGGGGGGGCTGCAGATACGCAGTATTTT. Translation gives CASSLREGGAADTQYF.

The chain uses TRBV19 and TRBJ2-3, with a possible D match to TRBD1 (9 bases). Germline loops: CDR1 LNHDA, CDR2 SQIVND (reference sequence). The CDR3 length is 22 residues. Trimming removed 3 bases from V and 4 bases from J, with 35 bases in between. This chain's CDR3 is CASSIRDRAVRGRGGHPDTQYF. CDR3 sequence (DNA): TGTGCCAGTAGTATCCGGGACAGGGCCGTCAGGGGACGGGGGGGCCATCCAGATACGCAGTATTTT.

CDR3 nucleotides: TGTGCCAGCAGCTCCATCTCAGGGAACACTGAAGCTTTCTTT. Translated, it gives CASSSISGNTEAFF. V and J are TRBV9 and TRBJ1-1; D is undetermined. The CDR3 sequence is 14 residues long. V lost 4 bases and J lost 1, with 11 bases in between. Germline V gene data show CDR1 as SGDLS and CDR2 as YYNGEE.

This clone came up once. The chain uses TRBV4-1 and TRBJ2-7, with a weak D call TRBD1 (5 bases). Germline values: CDR1 MGHRA, CDR2 YSYEKL. The V end was cut by 2 bases, the J end by 3 bases, with 17 bases between. The CDR3 has 16 amino acids. Here the CDR3 DNA reads TGCGCCAGCAGCCAATTCTTAGGGCCAGGGAACTACGAGCAGTACTTC. It specifies CASSQFLGPGNYEQYF.

Regarding this clone: In this CDR3 the conserved last residue, phenylalanine or tryptophan, is missing, so a read error is likely. Because the CDR3's place on the DNA is in doubt, the DNA is left out and the CDR3 is given as listed by TCRdb. V usage is TRBV30 and J usage is TRBJ1-3; the DNA was not compared with TRBD1, the D call given in the table. CDR1 GTSNPN and CDR2 SVGIG come from the germline V gene (reference sequence). The CDR3 is 13 residues long, counting both termini. The CDR3 spells CAWSVQGPGFGFA.

The chain uses TRBV2 and TRBJ2-7, with 13 positions matching TRBD2. The CDR3 consists of 18 residues. With 6 bases clipped from V and 6 bases from J, the junction kept 17 bases outside the gene matches. Germline values: CDR1 SNHLY, CDR2 FYNNEI. CDR3 amino acids: CASSSGLAGASTWSEQYF. The DNA of the CDR3 is TGTGCCAGCAGCTCCGGACTAGCGGGAGCCTCTACGTGGAGCGAGCAGTACTTC.

The chain couples TRBV3-1 (or the pseudogene TRBV3-2) to TRBJ2-1, with 9 bases lining up with TRBD2. The V gene's germline CDR1 is LGHDT and CDR2 YNNKEL (reference sequence). With 0 bases clipped from V and 7 bases from J, the junction kept 4 bases outside the gene matches. The CDR3 totals 15 residues. In DNA form, the CDR3 reads TGTGCCAGCAGCCAAGATGCGGGGGGGAGAAATGAGCAGTTCTTC. It is translated as CASSQDAGGRNEQFF.